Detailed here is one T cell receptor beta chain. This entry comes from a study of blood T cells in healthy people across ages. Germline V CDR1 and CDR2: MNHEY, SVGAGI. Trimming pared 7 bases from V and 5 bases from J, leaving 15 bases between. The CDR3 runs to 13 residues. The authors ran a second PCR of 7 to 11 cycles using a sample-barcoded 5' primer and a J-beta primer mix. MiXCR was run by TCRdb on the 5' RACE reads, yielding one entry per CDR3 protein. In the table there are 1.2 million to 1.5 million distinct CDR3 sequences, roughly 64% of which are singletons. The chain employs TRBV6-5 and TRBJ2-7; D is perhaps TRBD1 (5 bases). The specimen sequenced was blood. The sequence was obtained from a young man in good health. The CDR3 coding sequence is TGTGCCAGCACATTCCTAGGGGCTCACGAGCAGTACTTC. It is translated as CASTFLGAHEQYF.